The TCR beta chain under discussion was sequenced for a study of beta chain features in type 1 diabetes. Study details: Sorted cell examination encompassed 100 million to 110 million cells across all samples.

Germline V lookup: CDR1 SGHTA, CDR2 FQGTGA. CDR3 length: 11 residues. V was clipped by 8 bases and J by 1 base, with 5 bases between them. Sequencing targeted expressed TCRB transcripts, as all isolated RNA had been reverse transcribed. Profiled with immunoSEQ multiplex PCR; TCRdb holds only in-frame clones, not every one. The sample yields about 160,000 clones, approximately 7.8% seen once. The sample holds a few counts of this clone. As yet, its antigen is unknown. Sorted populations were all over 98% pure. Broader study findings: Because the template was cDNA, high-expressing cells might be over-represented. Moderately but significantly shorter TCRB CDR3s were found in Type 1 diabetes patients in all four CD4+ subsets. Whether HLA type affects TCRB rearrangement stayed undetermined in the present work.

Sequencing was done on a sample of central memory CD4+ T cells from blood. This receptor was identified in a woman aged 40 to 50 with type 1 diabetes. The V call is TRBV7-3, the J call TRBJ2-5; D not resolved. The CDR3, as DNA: TGTGCCAGCGCCAGCCAAGAGACCCAGTACTTC. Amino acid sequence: CASASQETQYF.